A selection of T cell receptor beta chains follows, all from one sample in a study of T cell responses to AZD1222 COVID-19 vaccine. Assay used: immunoSEQ multiplex PCR; TCRdb lists only in-frame clones, some missing. The table shows around 80,000 clones, with less than 95% occurring only once. The material sequenced was peripheral blood, taken 28 days after the second AZD1222 dose. The receptors were sampled from an adult who received the AZD1222 COVID-19 vaccine. CDR3s include the opening cysteine and the closing phenylalanine or tryptophan. The D gene is left open where the match is weak. Size is omitted from some rows. Given values are once, few, many or a class for expanded clones.

.,TRBJ2-7,TRBV5-1,TRBD1,CASSLVGDSSYEQYF,TGCGCCAGCAGCTTGGTTGGGGACAGCTCCTACGAGCAGTACTTC
.,TRBJ2-1,TRBV7-2,TRBD2,CASSRRGSSYNEQFF,TGTGCCAGCAGCCGGCGCGGGAGCTCCTACAATGAGCAGTTCTTC
.,TRBJ2-3,TRBV10-3,.,CAISDASTDTQYF,TGTGCCATCAGTGATGCTAGCACAGATACGCAGTATTTT
.,TRBJ2-7,TRBV27,TRBD2,CASSLVAGAAYEQYF,TGTGCCAGCAGTTTAGTAGCGGGAGCGGCCTACGAGCAGTACTTC
once,TRBJ1-1,TRBV6-2/TRBV6-3,.,CASSRKGTGTEAFF,TGTGCCAGCAGTAGAAAGGGAACAGGGACTGAAGCTTTCTTT
.,TRBJ2-3,TRBV1,.,CTSSPPLVDTQYF,TGCACCAGCAGCCCCCCGCTAGTTGATACGCAGTATTTT
.,TRBJ2-7,TRBV3-1/TRBV3-2,TRBD2,CASSPPGLAGGPYSEQYF,TGTGCCAGCAGCCCCCCGGGACTAGCGGGAGGGCCCTACTCCGAGCAGTACTTC
.,TRBJ2-2,TRBV4-1,.,CASSQGYAGELFF,TGCGCCAGCAGCCAAGGGTATGCCGGGGAGCTGTTTTTT
.,TRBJ2-1,TRBV11-3,.,CASSLEQGSYNEQFF,TGTGCCAGCAGCTTAGAACAGGGCTCCTACAATGAGCAGTTCTTC
once,TRBJ2-1,TRBV7-2,TRBD2,CASSLAGGWLFF,TGTGCCAGCAGCTTAGCGGGGGGGTGGCTGTTCTTC
.,TRBJ1-5,TRBV29-1,.,CSVIAGNQNQPQHF,TGCAGCGTCATTGCCGGGAACCAAAATCAGCCCCAGCATTTT
.,TRBJ2-7,TRBV6-6,TRBD2,CASSKSGTSYEQYF,TGTGCCAGCAGTAAAAGCGGGACGAGCTACGAGCAGTACTTC
.,TRBJ1-2,TRBV28,.,CASSLIPDYGYTF,TGTGCCAGCAGTTTGATTCCAGACTATGGCTACACCTTC
once,TRBJ2-2,TRBV24-1,.,CATSARAGTGELFF,TGTGCCACCAGTGCCAGGGCGGGCACCGGGGAGCTGTTTTTT
.,TRBJ1-3,TRBV7-2,.,CASSFYPLSQGHTIYF,TGTGCCAGCAGCTTCTACCCCCTATCCCAGGGTCACACCATATATTTT
.,TRBJ2-2,TRBV6-5,.,CASSYSIGDTGELFF,TGTGCCAGCAGTTACTCGATTGGAGACACCGGGGAGCTGTTTTTT
.,TRBJ1-4,TRBV30,.,CAWRGGTDNEKLFF,TGTGCCTGGAGGGGTGGGACGGATAATGAAAAACTGTTTTTT
.,TRBJ2-1,TRBV15,TRBD2,CATSTGLAGGPEFF,TGTGCCACCAGCACAGGACTAGCGGGAGGGCCGGAGTTCTTC
.,TRBJ2-7,TRBV27,.,CASSHPSYEQYF,TGTGCCAGCAGTCACCCCTCCTACGAGCAGTACTTC
once,TRBJ2-3,TRBV6-6,.,CASSWAGAQVDTQYF,TGTGCCAGCAGTTGGGCGGGGGCCCAAGTTGATACGCAGTATTTT
.,TRBJ1-1,TRBV4-2,.,CASSQDWDLDTEAFF,TGTGCCAGCAGCCAAGATTGGGATTTGGACACTGAAGCTTTCTTT
.,TRBJ2-1,TRBV3-1/TRBV3-2,TRBD2,CASSKGLVDNEQFF,TGTGCCAGCAGCAAGGGACTAGTCGACAATGAGCAGTTCTTC
once,TRBJ2-5,TRBV30,.,CAWSRGPETQYF,TGTGCCTGGAGTAGGGGTCCAGAGACCCAGTACTTC
few,TRBJ2-1,TRBV2,.,CASSGRLSSYNEQFF,TGTGCCAGCAGTGGGAGACTTAGCTCCTACAATGAGCAGTTCTTC
.,TRBJ2-7,TRBV5-4,.,CASSPWGKPYEQYF,TGTGCCAGCAGTCCTTGGGGGAAACCCTACGAGCAGTACTTC
.,TRBJ1-1,TRBV14,TRBD1,CASSQVIRTGSPTEAFF,TGTGCCAGCAGCCAAGTTATTCGGACAGGGTCGCCCACTGAAGCTTTCTTT
.,TRBJ2-1,TRBV27,TRBD2,CASSLRREQSEQFF,TGTGCCAGCAGTTTAAGGCGGGAGCAGAGTGAGCAGTTCTTC
.,TRBJ1-1,TRBV19,.,CASSKVQNTEAFF,TGTGCCAGTAGTAAGGTCCAGAACACTGAAGCTTTCTTT
.,TRBJ1-6,TRBV28,TRBD1,CASSMTGIALSPLHF,TGTGCCAGCAGTATGACAGGGATCGCACTGTCACCCCTCCACTTT
.,TRBJ2-1,TRBV5-4,.,CASSLEGNEQFF,TGTGCCAGCAGCTTGGAGGGCAATGAGCAGTTCTTC
once,TRBJ1-5,TRBV6-5,TRBD1,CASTGTGGNQPQHF,TGTGCCAGCACCGGGACAGGGGGTAATCAGCCCCAGCATTTT
.,TRBJ1-2,TRBV9,TRBD1,CASSAHLTGDGYTF,TGTGCCAGCAGCGCCCACCTGACAGGGGATGGCTACACCTTC
.,TRBJ2-1,TRBV11-2,.,CASSLGGSSYNEQFF,TGTGCCAGCAGCTTAGGGGGAAGCTCCTACAATGAGCAGTTCTTC
once,TRBJ1-1,TRBV5-1,.,CASSLAGQANEAFF,TGCGCCAGCAGCTTGGCCGGGCAGGCTAATGAAGCTTTCTTT
.,TRBJ2-3,TRBV19,.,CASSMYKVGSAVDTQYF,TGTGCCAGTAGTATGTATAAGGTGGGATCCGCTGTGGATACGCAGTATTTT
.,TRBJ1-1,TRBV25-1,.,CASSESRERAEAFF,TGTGCCAGCAGTGAATCAAGGGAAAGAGCTGAAGCTTTCTTT
once,TRBJ1-2,TRBV11-2,.,CASSSTGTRGYTF,TGTGCCAGCAGCTCGACCGGGACTCGGGGCTACACCTTC
.,TRBJ2-1,TRBV28,.,CASRRDGVVDEQFF,TGTGCCAGCAGGAGGGATGGTGTTGTCGATGAGCAGTTCTTC
.,TRBJ2-7,TRBV28,TRBD1,CASSSRPGQGVLEQYF,TGTGCCAGCAGTTCTCGCCCGGGACAGGGGGTTTTAGAGCAGTACTTC
few,TRBJ2-1,TRBV2,TRBD2,CASKGGDVYNEQFF,TGTGCCAGCAAGGGAGGGGACGTTTACAATGAGCAGTTCTTC
few,TRBJ1-2,TRBV30,TRBD1,CAWYLQGSANYGYTF,TGTGCCTGGTACCTACAGGGGTCAGCTAACTATGGCTACACCTTC
.,TRBJ1-1,TRBV5-1,.,CASSLNTQNTEAFF,TGCGCCAGCAGCTTGAATACCCAGAACACTGAAGCTTTCTTT
once,TRBJ2-1,TRBV12-5,.,CASVGGQGYNEQFF,TGTGCTAGTGTCGGGGGGCAGGGCTACAATGAGCAGTTCTTC
.,TRBJ1-5,TRBV5-1,.,CASSPESNVTRFRGQPQHF,TGCGCCAGCAGCCCCGAAAGCAACGTAACACGTTTCAGGGGACAGCCCCAGCATTTT
.,TRBJ2-1,TRBV6-5,.,CASRLRPLGNEQFF,TGTGCCAGCAGGCTTCGTCCCCTTGGGAATGAGCAGTTCTTC
once,TRBJ2-7,TRBV7-9,.,CASSLLGFKEDEQYF,TGTGCCAGCAGCTTATTGGGCTTTAAAGAGGACGAGCAGTACTTC